The TCR beta chain described here comes from a study of cytomegalovirus exposure and HLA in healthy donors listed by TCRdb under 2017. In terms of the full investigation: An earlier analysis of some 550 of the donors reported more than 250 Gb of sequence data and roughly 100 million unique TCR beta sequences from 150 million to 200 million T cells. An early release that covered more than 550 HLA-typed donors contained about 300 gigabases of sequencing data and 80 million or so unique TCR sequences. The genetic ancestry cluster associated with self-reported Caucasian donors included 81% of the 350 to 500 genotyped donors. The aim of the study was to test whether cataloging public T cell receptors could identify signatures of past pathogen exposure. The study profiled the T cell repertoires of around 700 subjects by immunosequencing and related them to cytomegalovirus serostatus. Along with the roughly 700-subject first cohort, a separate validation cohort of over a hundred different subjects was used. To predict cytomegalovirus infection status, the study brought together high-throughput TCR immunosequencing, statistical association of individual TCRs with disease status, and machine learning. In a later analysis, previously published TCR beta repertoires from 550 to 750 donors were re-analyzed and high-resolution HLA genotyping was added so that TCR occurrence patterns could be studied. The later analysis used no new phenotypic data to find candidate immune exposures, relying instead on TCR beta sequences and their occurrence across donors. An earlier analysis of around 640 of the donors used high-throughput TCR beta sequencing to judge whether each TCR beta V gene segment behaved as functional or pseudogenic. Alongside the repertoire data, information on donor age, sex, ethnicity and CMV serostatus was compiled. A later genetic analysis used genome-wide SNP genotypes for about 55% of the 666 donors, treating that subset as a discovery cohort. Every repertoire in the discovery cohort had been generated on one and the same sequencing platform. Class I and class II HLA loci were covered by the typing at four-digit resolution. Typing coverage differed by locus: A, B, C, DRB1 and DQB1 were typed in about 620-640 donors, DQA1 in about 550, DPA1 in nearly 610, and DPB1 in just under 490. Roughly 5 DR-DQ haplotypes were handled as single units for association and clustering, since linkage in the cohort was strong. Across about 370 genotyped donors of the cohort, an average of about 200,000 unique TCR beta nucleotide sequences per donor were sequenced, and around 19% of those sequences were non-productive.

In regard to this clone: Its antigen specificity is not known. Base qualities are not recorded, but no much larger clone differs from it by a single base.

The CDR1 and CDR2 encoded by the germline V gene are SGHVS and FNYEAQ. Trimming removed 5 bases from V and 6 bases from J, leaving 10 bases between the germline ends. The CDR3 numbers 12 residues from cysteine through phenylalanine. The CDR3 DNA has 36 bases and is translated from base 1. The library was prepared using the immunoSEQ multiplex PCR assay. For the multiplex PCR, a mixture combining 60 forward primers for TCR Vbeta segments and 13 reverse primers for TCR Jbeta segments was used. The CDR3 region of rearranged TCR beta genes was amplified from genomic DNA with a multiplex PCR assay. The Illumina HiSeq System was used to sequence the amplified TCR beta libraries as 87-base-pair reads. The original methods were these. Across the 500 to 750 repertoires, a later analysis counted approximately 75 million unique TCR beta chains, roughly 11 million of which were shared by at least two donors. A nearest-neighbor algorithm error-corrected the raw reads and collapsed the reads into unique sequences, merging closely related sequences to remove PCR and sequencing errors. To assign V, D and J gene segments, CDR3 sequences were aligned to IMGT reference sequences. For a sequence to be retained, a match of at least six nucleotides to both a V gene segment and a J gene segment was required. A rearrangement was called productive if the CDR3 had no stop codons and remained in frame with V and J, and every other rearrangement was called non-productive. Following IMGT convention, CDR3 was defined as the stretch from the second conserved V-encoded cysteine up to the conserved J-encoded phenylalanine. The earlier analysis of some 600 of the donors excluded sequences that lacked an unambiguous match to a single V gene segment. In an earlier analysis of around 600 of the donors, V segments were called functional above 56.7% productive rearrangements and were called segregating when the between-donor standard deviation exceeded 5%. To diagnose cytomegalovirus status from the catalog of TCR beta chain sequences, a statistical classification framework was built. V and J gene assignment, in a later analysis, came from comparing TCR nucleotide sequences with IMGT/GENE-DB human TR gene sequences. Using the TCRdist pipeline, a later analysis assigned CDR3 sequences along with most-parsimonious VDJ recombination scenarios. A later analysis defined each TCR beta chain by its CDR3 amino acid sequence plus V-gene family, and excluded reads lacking a unique V-gene family. As a way to deal with suspected cross-contamination and a sequencing artifact, a later analysis dropped 592 nucleotide sequences that were highly shared and had low generation probability. For each public chain, a later analysis derived a clonal expansion index from normalized ranks of inferred template counts within each repertoire. Generation probabilities in a later analysis came from a VDJ recombination model fitted to out-of-frame rearrangements, and those results were checked against IGoR. A later analysis scored TCR-TCR, TCR-HLA and TCR-CMV co-occurrence with hypergeometric tests, applying a repertoire-size bias correction to TCR pairs. A later analysis estimated false discovery rates by permuting HLA or CMV assignments 20 times. In a later analysis, co-occurring TCRs were grouped using DBSCAN, and TCRdist sequence similarity was added for clustering within HLA-allele-positive subsets. Repertoires with fewer than 30,000 or more than 120,000 public chains, plus five repertoires with anomalous nucleotide sharing, were excluded from co-occurrence clustering. TCRdb's version of the immuneACCESS table is confined to in-frame rearrangements and falls short of the full clone set. An unresolved V gene accounts for under half of the shortfall where checked; the remainder is of unknown origin. Clone size and the V and J calls come from that table; the DNA yielded D and trimming. Across this sample there are about 120,000 clones, with roughly 75% seen only once. The top ten clones comprise 3% to 4% of the sample.

In total, fewer than 750 healthy bone marrow donors made up the cohort. Cohort members were all nominally healthy when sampled, although unrecorded immune exposures were likely present. The donor tested CMV seronegative, placing the donor among the roughly 400 seronegative members of the cohort. A peripheral blood sample was provided by each donor, and peripheral blood mononuclear cells were used for TCR beta sequencing. Genomic DNA extraction from the blood cell samples was performed with the Qiagen DNeasy Blood Extraction Kit. Points the paper makes about the study in general: A cluster of highly shared sequence variants was judged likely to be a technical artifact of the sequencing pipeline. The cohort was sequenced for TCR beta chains only, and without alpha or paired-chain data the features that could be detected were limited. Across donors, most TCR sequences were observed very rarely, whereas some public TCRs were present in many individuals. Because HLA typing was unavailable for some donors at each locus, only the typed subset was used in association tests. Presence/absence analyses assumed roughly uniform sequencing depth across donors, an assumption that may not hold. Because the 87-base-pair reads could not distinguish some IMGT-functional V segments, including TRBV6-2 and TRBV6-3, those segments were excluded. The classifier was reported to diagnose cytomegalovirus status with high specificity and sensitivity in both the original cohort and the validation cohort. Linkage disequilibrium might explain the correlated functional status among segregating V segments, but an unknown experimental factor could not be excluded. According to a later analysis, most CMV-associated TCR beta chains appeared to be HLA-restricted, and the HLA associations seemed to be driven largely by CMV exposure. The earlier analysis of a few hundred of the donors excluded approximately 15 rarely observed V segments, including chromosome 9 orphons, because counts were too low. Immune exposure information for the cohort was limited to CMV serostatus. It was suggested by the authors that the approach could potentially be generalized to other disease states and immunological phenotypes. A total of about 150 TCR beta chains were listed by the study as associated with cytomegalovirus. A later analysis found that TCR association rates varied across HLA loci, with DRB1 alleles showing the most associated TCRs and HLA-C alleles the fewest. In vitro tests confirmed that a few of the cytomegalovirus-associated TCR beta chains recognize cytomegalovirus antigens. In a later genetic analysis, fewer N-insertions in productive TCRs were reported among donors in an Asian-associated ancestry cluster than the 666-donor mean. A later analysis found that HLA-associated TCR beta chains were more clonally expanded and had lower generation probabilities than equally common non-associated chains. A further reported finding was that TCR beta sequences accurately predicted the HLA-A and HLA-B alleles for most subjects in the first cohort. A later analysis reported that several top co-occurrence clusters appeared linked to parvovirus B19, influenza, CMV and Epstein-Barr virus. A later genetic analysis associated a missense DCLRE1C variant with V-gene and J-gene trimming of TCR beta chains, and an independent cohort replicated the association. Specific HLA alleles were associated with roughly 16,000 TCR beta sequences at a false discovery rate of 0.05 in a later analysis. An earlier analysis of approximately 570 of the donors showed that most TCR beta V segments appeared in productive rearrangements either about 90% or about 30% of the time, which broadly matched IMGT annotations. Assigning TCR associations to individual alleles was difficult when HLA alleles, especially DR and DQ, strongly co-occurred.

The source is a woman aged 50 to 65 in good health and CMV-seronegative. Recombination joined TRBV7-6 with TRBJ1-1; confidence is insufficient to name the D gene. Sequenced material: PBMCs. In nucleotides, the sequence is TGTGCCAGCAGCCCTAGAGGCCCTGAAGCTTTCTTT. This translates into CASSPRGPEAFF. Joined to the reference TRBV7-6 and TRBJ1-1 proteins, this CDR3 gives the full variable domain: GAGVSQSPRYKVTKRGQDVALRCDPISGHVSLYWYRQALGQGPEFLTYFNYEAQQDKSGLPNDRFSAERPEGSISTLTIQRTEQRDSAMYRCASSPRGPEAFFGQGTRLTVV.